The text below deals with one TCR beta chain. The data were obtained in a study of technical replicates of blood from several donors. The data were produced by immunoSEQ multiplex PCR, yet TCRdb's version contains in-frame clones alone and is incomplete. Counted here are about 74,000 clones, around 93% occurring once; the ten biggest clones make up more than 0.2%. Per germline, CDR1 GTSNPN and CDR2 SVGIG (reference sequence). V was cut by 1 base and J by 0 bases, with 22 bases left in between. The CDR3 is 19 residues long. Sequencing used T cells isolated from PBMCs. The sequence was collected from a human donor in good health. This chain uses TRBV30 with TRBJ1-5, with D possibly TRBD1 on 6 matching bases. The CDR3 DNA reads as TGTGCCTGGAGTGGGAATCGGGGGGCACTATTTGATAGCAATCAGCCCCAGCATTTT. Its translation: CAWSGNRGALFDSNQPQHF.